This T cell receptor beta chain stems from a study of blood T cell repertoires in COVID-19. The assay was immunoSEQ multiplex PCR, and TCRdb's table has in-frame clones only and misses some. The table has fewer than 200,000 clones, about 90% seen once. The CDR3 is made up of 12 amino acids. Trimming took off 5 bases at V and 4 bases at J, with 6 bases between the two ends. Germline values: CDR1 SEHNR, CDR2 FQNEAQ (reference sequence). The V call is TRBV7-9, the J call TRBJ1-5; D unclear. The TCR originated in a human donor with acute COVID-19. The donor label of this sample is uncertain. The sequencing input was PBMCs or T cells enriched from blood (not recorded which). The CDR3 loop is CASSLLNQPQHF. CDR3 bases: TGTGCCAGCAGCCTCCTTAATCAGCCCCAGCATTTT. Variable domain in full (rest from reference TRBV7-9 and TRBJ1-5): DTGVSQNPRHKITKRGQNVTFRCDPISEHNRLYWYRQTLGQGPEFLTYFQNEAQLEKSRLLSDRFSAERPKGSFSTLEIQRTEQGDSAMYLCASSLLNQPQHFGDGTRLSIL.